This TCR beta chain was sequenced during a study of T cell responses to AZD1222 COVID-19 vaccine. Clones were read by immunoSEQ multiplex PCR, and TCRdb kept only the in-frame ones, dropping some. The sample contains approximately 170,000 clones, roughly 85% of which appear only once. Second-dose timings of about 4 or about 12 weeks were pooled. Sequencing was performed on peripheral blood, taken 28 days after the second AZD1222 dose. The sequence was collected from an adult who received the AZD1222 COVID-19 vaccine.

Here the CDR3 reads CASSSQREERTSGFQYF. CDR3 DNA: TGTGCCAGCAGCTCCCAACGGGAGGAGAGGACTAGCGGGTTTCAGTACTTC. The chain is built from TRBV13 and TRBJ2-7; 11 nucleotides align to TRBD2. There are 17 residues in the CDR3. The J segment lost 10 bases and the V segment lost 4 bases, leaving 18 bases of the junction unmatched. Germline values: CDR1 PRHDT, CDR2 FYEKMQ (reference sequence). The variable domain in full, completed from reference TRBV13 and TRBJ2-7, reads AAGVIQSPRHLIKEKRETATLKCYPIPRHDTVYWYQQGPGQDPQFLISFYEKMQSDKGSIPDRFSAQQFSDYHSELNMSSLELGDSALYFCASSSQREERTSGFQYFGPGTRLTVT.